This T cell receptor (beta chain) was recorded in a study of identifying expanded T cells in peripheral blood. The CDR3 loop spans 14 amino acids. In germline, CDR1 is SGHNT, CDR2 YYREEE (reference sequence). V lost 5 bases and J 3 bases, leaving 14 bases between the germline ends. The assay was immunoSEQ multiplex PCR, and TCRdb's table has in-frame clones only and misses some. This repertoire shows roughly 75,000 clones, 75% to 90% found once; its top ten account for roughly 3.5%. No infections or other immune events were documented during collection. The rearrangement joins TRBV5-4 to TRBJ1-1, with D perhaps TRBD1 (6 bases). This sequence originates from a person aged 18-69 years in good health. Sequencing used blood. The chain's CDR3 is CASRPPGADTEAFF. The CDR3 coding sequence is TGTGCCAGCAGGCCCCCGGGGGCGGACACTGAAGCTTTCTTT.